This T cell receptor beta chain was captured in a study of beta chain features in type 1 diabetes. Study-wide findings and caveats: In every one of the four CD4+ subsets, TCRB CDR3s were moderately but significantly shorter in Type 1 diabetes patients. Fewer insertions but more deletions were seen at VDJ junctions in type 1 diabetes patients.

Investigators reverse transcribed all isolated RNA, so they sequenced expressed TCRB transcripts. This table comes from immunoSEQ multiplex PCR, and its TCRdb copy is limited to in-frame clones, with some not included. The sample includes a few hundred thousand clones, around 16% of them seen just once. In regard to this clone: Antigen specificity is unknown.

Trimming shortened V by 6 bases and J by 5 bases, and 7 bases separated the two germline ends. There are 10 residues in the CDR3. The germline CDR1 and CDR2 sequences are SQVTM and ANQGSEA. The material sequenced was naive CD4+ T cells from blood. The sequence derives from a young woman in good health. The chain couples TRBV29-1 to TRBJ2-5; the D is unclear. CDR3 sequence reads: CSVGTETQYF. CDR3 coding DNA: TGCAGCGTGGGCACGGAGACCCAGTACTTC.